One and the same sample provided the 7 T cell receptor beta chains below, sequenced in a study of beta chain features in type 1 diabetes. General observations from the study: Among patients with Type 1 diabetes, TCRB CDR3s were moderately but significantly shorter in every one of the four CD4+ subsets.

These receptors' targets are unknown. Expressed TCRB transcripts were sequenced, since all the RNA that had been isolated was reverse transcribed. Only in-frame clones appear in the TCRdb table, and some are missing; sequencing was by immunoSEQ multiplex PCR. The table shows around 250,000 clones, with around 20% occurring only once. The sample comprised naive CD4+ T cells from blood. These receptors were collected from a woman in her 40s with type 1 diabetes.

The rearrangement joins TRBV7-9 to TRBJ1-2; a weak D match, TRBD1 (6 bases). Germline V lookup: CDR1 SEHNR, CDR2 FQNEAQ (reference sequence). The V end lost 5 bases, the J end lost 5 bases, and 21 bases lay between the germline ends. CDR3 length: 16 residues. The CDR3 bases are TGTGCCAGCAGCCCAGGACAGTCCCCCGGGGAGTATGGCTACACCTTC. Protein: CASSPGQSPGEYGYTF. Drawing the rest from reference TRBV7-9 and TRBJ1-2, the complete variable domain is DTGVSQNPRHKITKRGQNVTFRCDPISEHNRLYWYRQTLGQGPEFLTYFQNEAQLEKSRLLSDRFSAERPKGSFSTLEIQRTEQGDSAMYLCASSPGQSPGEYGYTFGSGTRLTVV.

In this sample, this clone turned up a few times. This rearrangement joins TRBV29-1 to TRBJ2-7, with a possible D match to TRBD2 (5 bases). V was shortened by 4 bases and J by 7 bases, with 14 bases between the two germline ends. The germline V gene encodes CDR1 SQVTM and CDR2 ANQGSEA. This CDR3 spans 12 amino acids. CDR3 region: CSVGRDGGEQYF. CDR3 in DNA: TGCAGCGTTGGACGGGATGGTGGGGAGCAGTACTTC.

This clone appeared a few times. Other DNA sequences within the sample encode an identical CDR3. CDR3 region: CASSLRQGNEKLFF. DNA for the CDR3: TGTGCCAGCAGCTTGCGGCAGGGGAATGAAAAACTGTTTTTT. The genes are TRBV7-9 and TRBJ1-4; a possible D gene is TRBD1 (6 bases). V was clipped by 3 bases and J by 5 bases, with 10 bases between them. Germline CDR1 and CDR2: SEHNR and FQNEAQ (reference sequence). The CDR3 loop spans 14 amino acids.

This clone appeared a few times. The rearrangement uses TRBV4-3 and TRBJ2-2; no definite D call. Deletions cut 0 bases from V and 4 bases from J, with 3 bases between. Germline CDR1 is LGHNA and CDR2 is YSLEER. The CDR3 runs to 13 residues. The CDR3 loop is CASSQDSTGELFF. CDR3 DNA: TGCGCCAGCAGCCAAGACAGCACCGGGGAGCTGTTTTTT.

The chain recombines TRBV7-9 with TRBJ1-6, with 8 bases identical to TRBD1. The CDR3 covers 16 residues. Germline V gene lookup returns CDR1 SEHNR and CDR2 FQNEAQ (reference sequence). V shed 1 base and J 8 bases; nucleotides not matched to a gene: 7. CDR3 loop: CASSLDLPGGDSPLHF. The CDR3 region has the DNA TGTGCCAGCAGCTTAGACCTCCCAGGGGGCGATTCACCCCTCCACTTT.

The rearrangement uses TRBV28 and TRBJ2-3, with TRBD2 matching over 8 bases. Germline lookup yields CDR1 MDHEN and CDR2 SYDVKM. J gave up 2 bases and V 7 bases, and 8 bases lay outside the gene matches. This CDR3 has 15 residues. The CDR3 DNA follows: TGTGCCAGCATCCTGGCGGGGGGTTTCACAGATACGCAGTATTTT. This codes for CASILAGGFTDTQYF.

This clone came up a few times. The J gene is TRBJ1-1, the V gene TRBV19; 7 nucleotides agree with TRBD1. The germline V gene encodes CDR1 LNHDA and CDR2 SQIVND (reference sequence). Trimming cost V 3 bases and J 9 bases; bases outside gene matches: 1. The CDR3 length is 11 residues. The CDR3, as DNA: TGTGCCAGTAGTATCAGGGGGAAAGCTTTCTTT. As protein: CASSIRGKAFF.